The entry below describes one TCR beta chain. Its antigen is not known. This specimen belongs to a study of shared clonotypes between healthy human individuals. At the level of the study: The donors, a couple of women and a few men, were aged 18 to 49. Findings and limits, study-wide: Compared with clonotypes that all four donors shared, non-shared clonotypes had lower generation probabilities. Researchers sampled blood only, noting tissue repertoires likely differ.

TCRdb's table, derived via immunoSEQ multiplex PCR, lists solely in-frame clones and lacks some. The sample lists roughly 2,300,000 clones; about 90% were seen once. CDR1 MDHEN and CDR2 SYDVKM come from the germline V gene. CDR3 length equals 14 residues. V lost 6 bases, J lost 5 bases, and 7 bases stayed unmatched. The rearrangement joins TRBV28 to TRBJ1-1; 9 bases align to TRBD1. The origin of this receptor is a man between 18 and 35 years old in good health. Some clones in this sample may be carry-over from other donors' samples. The sequencing input was naive CD4+ T cells from PBMCs. Subset denoted: CD45RA+ positively selected. This CDR3 is CASRTGTGHTEAFF. Written as DNA, the CDR3 is TGTGCCAGCAGGACCGGGACAGGGCATACTGAAGCTTTCTTT.